The source of this T cell receptor (beta chain) is a study of technical replicates of blood from a handful of donors. Profiled with immunoSEQ multiplex PCR; TCRdb holds only in-frame clones, not every one. The table lists 91,000 or so clones, about 94% of them singletons, with 0.3% to 0.35% in the top ten. CDR3 size: 11 residues. Germline V lookup: CDR1 SGHKS, CDR2 YYEKEE (reference sequence). V trimming: 4 bases; J trimming: 10 bases; junction bases outside the gene matches: 4. This TCR came from a human donor in good health. The J gene is TRBJ1-1, the V gene TRBV5-5, with 7 bases that match TRBD1. Sample: T cells isolated from PBMCs. The CDR3 DNA sequence: TGTGCCAGCAGCACCAACAGGGGAGCTTTCTTT. Translated, it gives CASSTNRGAFF.